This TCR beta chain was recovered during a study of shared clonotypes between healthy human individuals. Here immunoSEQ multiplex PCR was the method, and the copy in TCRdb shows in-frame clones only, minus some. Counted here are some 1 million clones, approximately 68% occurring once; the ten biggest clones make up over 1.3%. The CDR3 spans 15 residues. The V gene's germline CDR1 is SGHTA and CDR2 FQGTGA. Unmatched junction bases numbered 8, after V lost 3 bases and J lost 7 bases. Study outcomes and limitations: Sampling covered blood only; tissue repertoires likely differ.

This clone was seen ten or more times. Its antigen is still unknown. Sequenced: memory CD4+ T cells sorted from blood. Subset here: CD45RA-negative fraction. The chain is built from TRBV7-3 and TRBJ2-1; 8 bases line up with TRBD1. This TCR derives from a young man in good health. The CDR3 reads CASSFSGGSNNEQFF. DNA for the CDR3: TGTGCCAGCAGCTTTTCAGGGGGCAGTAATAATGAGCAGTTCTTC.